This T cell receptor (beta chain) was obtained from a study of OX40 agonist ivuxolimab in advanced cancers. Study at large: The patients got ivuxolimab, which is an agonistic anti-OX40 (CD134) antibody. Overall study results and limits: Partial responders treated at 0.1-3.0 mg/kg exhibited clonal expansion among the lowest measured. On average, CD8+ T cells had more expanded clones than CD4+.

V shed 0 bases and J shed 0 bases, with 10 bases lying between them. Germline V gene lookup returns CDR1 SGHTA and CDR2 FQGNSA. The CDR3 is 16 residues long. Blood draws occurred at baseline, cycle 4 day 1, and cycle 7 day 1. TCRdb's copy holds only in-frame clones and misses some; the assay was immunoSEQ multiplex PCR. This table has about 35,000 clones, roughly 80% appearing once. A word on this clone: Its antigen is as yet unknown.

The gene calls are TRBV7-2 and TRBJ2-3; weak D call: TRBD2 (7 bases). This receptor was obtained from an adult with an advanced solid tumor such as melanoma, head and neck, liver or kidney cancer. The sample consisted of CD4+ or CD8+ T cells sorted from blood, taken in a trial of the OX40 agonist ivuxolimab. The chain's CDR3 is CASSLAGGLSTDTQYF. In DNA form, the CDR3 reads TGTGCCAGCAGCTTAGCGGGGGGGCTGAGCACAGATACGCAGTATTTT.